This T cell receptor beta chain is drawn from a study of STAT5B mutations in CD4+ large granular lymphocyte leukemia. CDR1 and CDR2 (germline): SGHTA, FQGNSA. This CDR3 comprises 12 residues. V was clipped by 3 bases and J by 11 bases, with 13 bases between them. In the study's own analysis: Productive clonotypes were detectable down to 2.59 x 10-5 frequency. The protocol was immunoSEQ multiplex PCR, while the TCRdb copy is restricted to in-frame clones and leaves out a portion. V, J and clone size are taken as reported in that table, and D and trimming were inferred from the DNA itself. The data show 30,000 to 35,000 clones, with about 90% seen just once and roughly 3.4% held by the top ten.

Sequencing was performed on CD4+ T cells from blood buffy coats. This sequence was found in a human donor in good health. The chain carries TRBV7-2 and TRBJ1-1, with D hard to call. CDR3 sequence reads: CASSLATLGAFF. The CDR3 nucleotides read TGTGCCAGCAGCTTGGCCACCTTGGGGGCTTTCTTT.